In this sample, the clone carrying this TCR beta chain turned up many times. Its antigen is not known. The data stem from a study of identical twins. General observations from the study: The presence of invariant MAIT and iNKT cells could partly confound analyses of zero-insertion sequences. The analysis was cross-sectional rather than longitudinal within donors. Models, which agreed with sharing between unrelated individuals, nonetheless underestimated the out-of-frame TCR alpha sharing seen in monozygotic twins.

The CDR3 totals 14 residues. Germline V gene sequence: CDR1 SGHVS, CDR2 FQNEAQ. Unmatched junction bases numbered 11, after V lost 2 bases and J lost 11 bases. Unique molecular identifiers were in the cDNA, with template-switch universal primer binding. TCRdb passed the 5' RACE reads through MiXCR, listing each CDR3 protein once. This table holds about 100,000 distinct CDR3 sequences, about 6% found once. The rearrangement links TRBV7-8 to TRBJ1-1; 7 nucleotides line up with TRBD1. The clonotype originates from a woman aged 45-59 years in good health. Sequenced material: memory T cells sorted from blood. CDR3: CASSLPGQFRSAFF. The DNA of the CDR3 is TGTGCCAGCAGCTTACCGGGACAGTTTCGTTCGGCTTTCTTT.